These 3 T cell receptor beta chains share one sample of origin, sequenced in a study of vaccination effects on CD4 cells after COVID-19. TCRdb keeps only in-frame clones here, not all; method: immunoSEQ multiplex PCR. The sample contains roughly 76,000 clones, 74% of which appear only once. Antigen-specific CD4+ T cells expanded by the ViraFEST assay with viral peptide pools were then sequenced. Between days 10 and 11 of culture, CD4+ T cells were separated out. These receptors are not linked to any known antigen. The specimen comprised CD4+ T cells from PBMCs cultured with HCoV-229E spike peptides, sampled before COVID-19 vaccination. These receptors came from a human donor who received a COVID-19 vaccine.

V gene TRBV7-2 combines with J gene TRBJ1-1; no definite D call. This CDR3 has 13 residues. V was cut by 2 bases and J by 5 bases, with 9 bases left in between. Germline-derived CDR1 and CDR2 are SGHTA and FQGNSA. Here the CDR3 reads CASSLRPRTEAFF. In nucleotides, the CDR3 is TGTGCCAGCAGCTTAAGGCCACGGACTGAAGCTTTCTTT. The variable domain in full, with the rest retrieved from reference TRBV7-2 and TRBJ1-1, is GAGVSQSPSNKVTEKGKDVELRCDPISGHTALYWYRQSLGQGLEFLIYFQGNSAPDKSGLPSDRFSAERTGGSVSTLTIQRTQQEDSAVYLCASSLRPRTEAFFGQGTRLTVV.

V usage is TRBV27 and J usage is TRBJ2-7; 8 bases align to TRBD1. Per the germline V gene, CDR1 is MNHEY and CDR2 is SMNVEV (reference sequence). Unmatched junction bases numbered 7, after V lost 5 bases and J lost 4 bases. The CDR3 sequence is 14 residues long. DNA for the CDR3: TGTGCCAGCAGTCCCTACCAGGGGGCTTACGAGCAGTACGTC. Its protein product is CASSPYQGAYEQYV.

V and J are TRBV12-3 or TRBV12-4 and TRBJ2-1; D unresolved. There are 11 residues in the CDR3. With 2 bases removed from V and 9 bases from J, the gap between germline ends came to 5 bases. The CDR3 loop is CASSLRVEQFF. The CDR3 bases are TGTGCCAGCAGTTTAAGGGTTGAGCAGTTCTTC.